The 2 T cell receptor beta chains below come from one sample, sequenced in a study of T cells in women clearing cervical HPV infection. Produced via immunoSEQ multiplex PCR; TCRdb's table is partial and in-frame only. This repertoire comprises 21,000 or so clones; its ten largest clones make up less than 3.5%. The sample was blood buffy coat. The receptors here all came from a woman aged 18 to 75 with a cervical HPV16 infection that either progressed to CIN3+ or cleared (not recorded which).

The sequenced part of the CDR3 DNA is TGCAGTGCTAGAGGACCAGGGTTTGGCGCAGATACG. As protein: CSARGPGFGADT. The whole CDR3 sequence reads CSARGPGFGADTQYF. V gene TRBV20-1 combines with J gene TRBJ2-3; TRBD1 is a possible D gene (5 bases). Coverage ceases 3 residues before the CDR3 finishes, and the germline J gene fills in the end. The V end was cut by 1 base, the J end by 4 bases, with 15 bases between. CDR1 is DFQATT, CDR2 SNEGSKA, per germline (reference sequence). This CDR3 contains 15 residues.

Concerning this clone: The read comes to an end 3 residues before the CDR3 does, leaving the germline J gene to fill in the end. The chain couples TRBV7-2 to TRBJ2-1; 9 positions agree with TRBD2. Germline V gene sequence: CDR1 SGHTA, CDR2 FQGNSA. This CDR3 has 15 residues. Losses at the gene ends were 1 base for V and 6 bases for J; bases not matched to a gene: 4. The DNA read from the CDR3 is TGTGCCAGCAGCTTAGGGGGTAGCGGGGGCAATGAG. It encodes CASSLGGSGGNE. From start to end, the CDR3 is CASSLGGSGGNEQFF.